These 19 T cell receptor beta chains share one sample of origin, sequenced in a study of Graves' ophthalmopathy and Graves' hyperthyroidism. The TCR beta CDR3 regions underwent amplification from RNA transcripts. In the first round, RT-PCR was carried out with HTBI primers, and a multiplex PCR formed the second round. TCRdb re-analysed the multiplex PCR reads in MiXCR, keeping a single row per CDR3 protein. The sample carries hundreds of thousands of distinct CDR3 sequences, roughly 20% recorded once. The material sequenced was peripheral blood. The receptors shown here come from a woman aged 18-29 years with stable Graves' hyperthyroidism. Some clones in this sample may be carry-over from other donors' samples.

The rearrangement uses TRBV5-1 and TRBJ2-4; D is undetermined. Germline V CDR1 and CDR2: SGHRS, YFSETQ. The ends were cut back, 5 bases at V and 1 base at J, with 13 bases in the middle. CDR3 size: 15 residues. CDR3 DNA: TGCGCCAGCAGTTCGGGCGTGGAGGCCAAAAACATTCAGTACTTC. Residues: CASSSGVEAKNIQYF.

This clonotype has ten or more counts. J is TRBJ2-7 and V is TRBV15, with D unresolved. The CDR3 sequence is 15 residues long. Trimming left V 0 bases short and J 1 base short, with 10 bases between. From germline, CDR1 is LNHNV and CDR2 YYDKDF (reference sequence). The CDR3 coding sequence is TGTGCCACCAGCAGAGACGCGGCCCGGTCCTACGAGCAGTACTTC. Translated: CATSRDAARSYEQYF.

This clonotype was recorded at least ten times. The chain links TRBV20-1 to TRBJ2-5; D may be TRBD2 (5 bases). V was shortened by 5 bases and J by 5 bases, with 15 bases between the two germline ends. In germline, CDR1 is DFQATT, CDR2 SNEGSKA (reference sequence). The CDR3 is made up of 13 amino acids. CDR3 in amino acids: CSAGRHGEETQYF. The CDR3 bases are TGCAGTGCTGGCCGCCACGGGGAGGAGACCCAGTACTTC.

This clonotype was observed at least ten times. This chain links TRBV29-1 with TRBJ1-1; the match to TRBD1 covers 9 bases. The V and J ends lost 6 bases and 7 bases, in that order; junction bases with no gene match: 9. The CDR3 runs to 13 residues. Germline CDR1 and CDR2: SQVTM and ANQGSEA. CDR3: CSVPGTGRYEAFF. CDR3 in DNA: TGCAGCGTCCCCGGGACAGGGCGGTATGAAGCTTTCTTT.

This clonotype was seen many times. The chain uses TRBV20-1 and TRBJ2-7; TRBD1 matches at 10 bases. The CDR3 consists of 13 residues. V lost 3 bases, J lost 6 bases, and 5 bases stayed unmatched. CDR1 is DFQATT, CDR2 SNEGSKA, per germline (reference sequence). The CDR3 here is CSASRDRGPEQYF. CDR3 bases: TGCAGTGCTAGTCGGGACAGGGGACCCGAGCAGTACTTC.

This clonotype has ten or more counts. The chain carries TRBV11-2 and TRBJ2-5; D may be TRBD1 (6 bases). In germline, CDR1 is SGHAT, CDR2 FQNNGV. The germline V and J ends were trimmed by 4 bases and 2 bases, with 8 bases remaining between them. This CDR3 region has 13 residues. For the CDR3, the DNA is TGTGCCAGCAGCTCCGACAGGCAAGAGACCCAGTACTTC. Residues: CASSSDRQETQYF.

Ten or more counts support this clonotype. CDR3 coding DNA: TGTGCCAGCAGTATTCGCAGGGGGCTAGGGGAGACCCAGTACTTC. It is translated as CASSIRRGLGETQYF. The V gene is TRBV27, the J gene TRBJ2-5, with 8 bases lining up with TRBD1. Trimming took 5 bases from V and 5 from J; bases not matched to a gene: 10. CDR1 and CDR2 from the germline V gene are MNHEY and SMNVEV (reference sequence). The CDR3 extends over 15 amino acids.

The chain employs TRBV20-1 and TRBJ2-7; perhaps D is TRBD1 or TRBD2 (6 bases each). Looked up from germline, CDR1 is DFQATT and CDR2 is SNEGSKA (reference sequence). Trimming took off 5 bases at V and 4 bases at J, with 15 bases between the two ends. The CDR3 contains 13 residues. The CDR3 is CSAFGGTSYEQYF. As DNA, the CDR3 is TGCAGTGCTTTTGGCGGGACATCGTACGAGCAGTACTTC.

This clonotype came up many times. The CDR3 loop is CASSDRGHEQYF. CDR3 in DNA: TGTGCCAGCAGTGACAGAGGGCACGAGCAGTACTTC. The genes are TRBV28 and TRBJ2-7; either TRBD1 or TRBD2 may supply D (5 bases each). Deletions cut 5 bases from V and 5 bases from J, with 10 bases between. This CDR3 contains 12 residues. In germline, CDR1 is MDHEN, CDR2 SYDVKM.

This rearrangement joins TRBV11-2 to TRBJ2-7, with 14 bases aligning to TRBD2. CDR3 size: 16 residues. V trimming: 5 bases; J trimming: 4 bases; junction bases outside the gene matches: 7. Germline lookup yields CDR1 SGHAT and CDR2 FQNNGV. CDR3 in amino acids: CASSHGTSGSLYEQYF. The CDR3 bases are TGTGCCAGCAGCCACGGGACTAGCGGGAGTTTGTACGAGCAGTACTTC.

The chain is built from TRBV15 and TRBJ1-5; D unclear. The CDR3 has 15 residues. CDR1 and CDR2 (germline): LNHNV, YYDKDF (reference sequence). Between the trimmed V and J ends, which lost 2 bases and 2 bases, there was a span of 10 bases. The CDR3 reads CATSRRGQGNQPQHF. CDR3 in DNA: TGTGCCACCAGCAGACGAGGGCAGGGCAATCAGCCCCAGCATTTT.

This clonotype was detected a few times. The chain couples TRBV3-1 to TRBJ1-2; D gene unclear. V was trimmed by 4 bases and J by 4 bases, leaving 7 bases between them. Germline V gene sequence: CDR1 LGHDT, CDR2 YNNKEL (reference sequence). The CDR3 consists of 12 residues. The CDR3 spells CASSPGFYGYTF. CDR3 in DNA: TGTGCCAGCAGCCCCGGGTTCTATGGCTACACCTTC.

This clonotype was recorded a few times. The rearrangement joins TRBV3-1 to TRBJ2-7, with D possibly called TRBD1 or TRBD2 (6 bases each). The CDR3 runs 14 residues. CDR1 and CDR2 from the germline V gene are LGHDT and YNNKEL (reference sequence). V was clipped by 3 bases and J by 1 base, with 10 bases between them. The CDR3 nucleotides read TGTGCCAGCAGCCAGCGGGACAATTCCTACGAGCAGTACTTC. Its protein is CASSQRDNSYEQYF.

This clonotype was seen repeatedly, ten times or more. This sequence joins TRBV30 and TRBJ1-1; D is unclear. V lost 0 bases to trimming and J lost 4 bases, with 12 bases between them. Germline V gene sequence: CDR1 GTSNPN, CDR2 SVGIG (reference sequence). CDR3 size: 14 residues. The CDR3 bases are TGTGCCTGGAGTGTACCGGGTCTCGGCACTGAAGCTTTCTTT. It yields the protein CAWSVPGLGTEAFF.

The chain is built from TRBV11-2 and TRBJ1-2, with D possibly being TRBD1 (5 bases). Per the germline V gene, CDR1 is SGHAT and CDR2 is FQNNGV. The CDR3 has 14 amino acids. V was trimmed by 1 base and J by 8 bases, leaving 14 bases between them. CDR3 sequence (DNA): TGTGCCAGCAGCTTAGGGGGGAGCGGCGGGGGCTACACCTTC. It yields the protein CASSLGGSGGGYTF.

The rearrangement joins TRBV4-1 to TRBJ2-5, with 10 positions matching TRBD2. V lost 1 base, J lost 5 bases, and 10 bases stayed unmatched. The CDR3 is 17 residues long. CDR1 and CDR2 from the germline V gene are MGHRA and YSYEKL. CDR3 nucleotides: TGCGCCAGCAGCCAAGGACAGCGGGGGGGCGTGTGGGAGACCCAGTACTTC. Its translation: CASSQGQRGGVWETQYF.

This clonotype was detected ten times or more. This chain uses TRBV12-3 or TRBV12-4 with TRBJ2-2; D remains ambiguous. With 0 bases removed from V and 0 bases from J, the gap between germline ends came to 2 bases. The CDR3 contains 14 residues. The CDR3 here is CASSLAANTGELFF. DNA of the CDR3: TGTGCCAGCAGTTTAGCGGCGAACACCGGGGAGCTGTTTTTT.

Ten or more counts support this clonotype. The V gene is TRBV10-2, the J gene TRBJ1-2, with D possibly TRBD1 on 5 matching bases. The CDR3 spans 13 residues. Germline V lookup: CDR1 WSHSY, CDR2 SAAADI. The V end lost 7 bases, the J end lost 4 bases, and 13 bases lay between the germline ends. The CDR3 loop is CASTAGGVYGYTF. The CDR3 region has the DNA TGCGCCAGCACCGCCGGGGGGGTCTATGGCTACACCTTC.

This clonotype was seen at least ten times. This chain joins TRBV12-3 or TRBV12-4 and TRBJ2-7, with D hard to call. The CDR3 loop spans 13 amino acids. V was cut by 2 bases and J by 4 bases, with 9 bases left in between. This CDR3 reads CASSLMSEYEQYF. CDR3 bases: TGTGCCAGCAGTTTAATGTCTGAGTACGAGCAGTACTTC.